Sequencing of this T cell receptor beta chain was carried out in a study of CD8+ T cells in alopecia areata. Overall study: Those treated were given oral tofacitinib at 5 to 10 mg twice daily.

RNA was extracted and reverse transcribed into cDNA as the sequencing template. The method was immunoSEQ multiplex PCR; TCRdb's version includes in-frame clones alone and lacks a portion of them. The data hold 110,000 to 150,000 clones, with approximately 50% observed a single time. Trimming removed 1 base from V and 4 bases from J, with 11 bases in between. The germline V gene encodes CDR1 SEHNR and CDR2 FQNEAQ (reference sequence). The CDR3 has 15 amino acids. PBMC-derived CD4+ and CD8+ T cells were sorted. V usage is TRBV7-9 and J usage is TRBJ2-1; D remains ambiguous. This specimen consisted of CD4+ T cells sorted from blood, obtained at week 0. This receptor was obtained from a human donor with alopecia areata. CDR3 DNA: TGTGCCAGCAGCTTAGTCACGGAGAGGTACAATGAGCAGTTCTTC. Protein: CASSLVTERYNEQFF.